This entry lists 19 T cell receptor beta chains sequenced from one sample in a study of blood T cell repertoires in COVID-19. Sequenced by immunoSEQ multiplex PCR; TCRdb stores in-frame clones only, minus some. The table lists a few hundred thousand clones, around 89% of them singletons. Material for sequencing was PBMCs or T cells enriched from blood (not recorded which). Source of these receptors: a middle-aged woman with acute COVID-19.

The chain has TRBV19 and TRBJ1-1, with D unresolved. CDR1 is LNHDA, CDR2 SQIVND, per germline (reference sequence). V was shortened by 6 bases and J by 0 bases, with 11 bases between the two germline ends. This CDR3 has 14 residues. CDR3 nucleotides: TGTGCCAGTAGGGAGAGGGAAATGAACACTGAAGCTTTCTTT. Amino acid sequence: CASREREMNTEAFF.

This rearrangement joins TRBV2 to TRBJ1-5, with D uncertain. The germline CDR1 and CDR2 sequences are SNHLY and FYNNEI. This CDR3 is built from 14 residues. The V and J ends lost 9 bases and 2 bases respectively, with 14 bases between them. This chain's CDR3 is CASRPDGGNQPQHF. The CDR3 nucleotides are TGTGCCAGTAGACCGGACGGGGGCAATCAGCCCCAGCATTTT. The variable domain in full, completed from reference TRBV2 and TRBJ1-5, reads EPEVTQTPSHQVTQMGQEVILRCVPISNHLYFYWYRQILGQKVEFLVSFYNNEISEKSEIFDDQFSVERPDGSNFTLKIRSTKLEDSAMYFCASRPDGGNQPQHFGDGTRLSIL.

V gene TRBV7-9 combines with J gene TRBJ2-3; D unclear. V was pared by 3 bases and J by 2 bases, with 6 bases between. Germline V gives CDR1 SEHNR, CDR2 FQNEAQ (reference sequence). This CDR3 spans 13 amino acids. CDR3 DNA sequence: TGTGCCAGCAGCTTTGGGCCCACAGATACGCAGTATTTT. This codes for CASSFGPTDTQYF.

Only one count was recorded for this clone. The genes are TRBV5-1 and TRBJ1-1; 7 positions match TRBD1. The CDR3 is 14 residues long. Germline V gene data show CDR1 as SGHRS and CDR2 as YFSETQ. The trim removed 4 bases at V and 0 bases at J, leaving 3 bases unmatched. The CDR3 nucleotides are TGCGCCAGCAGCGAGGGACAGCTGAACACTGAAGCTTTCTTT. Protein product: CASSEGQLNTEAFF.

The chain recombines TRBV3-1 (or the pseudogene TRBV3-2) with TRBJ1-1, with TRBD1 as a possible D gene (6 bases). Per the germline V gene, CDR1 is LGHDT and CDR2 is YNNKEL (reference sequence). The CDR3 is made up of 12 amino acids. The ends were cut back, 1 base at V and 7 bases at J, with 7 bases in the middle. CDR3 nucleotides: TGTGCCAGCAGCCAAGGGACAGTTGAAGCTTTCTTT. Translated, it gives CASSQGTVEAFF.

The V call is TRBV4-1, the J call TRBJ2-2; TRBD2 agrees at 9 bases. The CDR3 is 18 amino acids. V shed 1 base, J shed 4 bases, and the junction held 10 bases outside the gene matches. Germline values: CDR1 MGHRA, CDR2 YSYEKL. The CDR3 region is CASSQVPPREGRTGELFF. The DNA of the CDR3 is TGCGCCAGCAGCCAAGTCCCCCCGCGGGAGGGCCGCACCGGGGAGCTGTTTTTT.

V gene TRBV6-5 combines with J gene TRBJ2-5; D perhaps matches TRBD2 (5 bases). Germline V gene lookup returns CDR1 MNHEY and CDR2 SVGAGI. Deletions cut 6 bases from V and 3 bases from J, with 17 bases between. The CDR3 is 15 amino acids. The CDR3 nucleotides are TGTGCCAGCAGAGCGGCGGAGCGGTTGGAAGAGACCCAGTACTTC. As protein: CASRAAERLEETQYF.

For the CDR3, the DNA is TGCGCCAGCAGCTTTTGGACAGGGAGGTCGAACACTGAAGCTTTCTTT. Encoded protein: CASSFWTGRSNTEAFF. The J gene is TRBJ1-1, the V gene TRBV5-1, with 8 bases matching TRBD1. The CDR3 consists of 16 residues. Looked up from germline, CDR1 is SGHRS and CDR2 is YFSETQ. J gave up 1 base and V 2 bases, and 7 bases lay outside the gene matches.

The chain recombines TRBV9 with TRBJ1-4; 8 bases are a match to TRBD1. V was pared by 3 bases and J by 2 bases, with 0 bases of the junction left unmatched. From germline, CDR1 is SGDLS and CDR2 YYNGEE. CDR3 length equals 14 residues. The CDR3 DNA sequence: TGTGCCAGCAGCGGGACAGGGACTAATGAAAAACTGTTTTTT. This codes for CASSGTGTNEKLFF.

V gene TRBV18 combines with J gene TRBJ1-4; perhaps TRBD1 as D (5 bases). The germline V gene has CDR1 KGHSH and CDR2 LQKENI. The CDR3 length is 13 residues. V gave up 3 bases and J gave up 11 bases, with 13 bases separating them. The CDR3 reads CASSPESGGKLFF. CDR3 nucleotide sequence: TGTGCCAGCTCACCCGAGTCCGGGGGTAAACTGTTTTTT.

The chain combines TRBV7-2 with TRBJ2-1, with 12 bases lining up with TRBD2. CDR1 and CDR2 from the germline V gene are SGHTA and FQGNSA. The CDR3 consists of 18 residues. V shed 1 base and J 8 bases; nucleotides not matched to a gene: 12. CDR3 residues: CASSLVVPSGRDVYEQFF. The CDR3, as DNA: TGTGCCAGCAGCTTAGTAGTGCCTAGCGGGAGGGACGTCTATGAGCAGTTCTTC.

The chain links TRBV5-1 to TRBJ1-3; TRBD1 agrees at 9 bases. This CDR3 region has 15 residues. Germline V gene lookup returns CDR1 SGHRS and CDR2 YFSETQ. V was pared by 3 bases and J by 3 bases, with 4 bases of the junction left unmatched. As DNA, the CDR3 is TGCGCCAGCAGCTGGGGGACAGGGTATGGAAACACCATATATTTT. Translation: CASSWGTGYGNTIYF.

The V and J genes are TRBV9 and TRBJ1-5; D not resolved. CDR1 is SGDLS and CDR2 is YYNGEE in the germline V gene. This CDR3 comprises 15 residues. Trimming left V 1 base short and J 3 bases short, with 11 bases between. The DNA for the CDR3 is TGTGCCAGCAGCGTAAACCCCGACTACAATCAGCCCCAGCATTTT. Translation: CASSVNPDYNQPQHF.

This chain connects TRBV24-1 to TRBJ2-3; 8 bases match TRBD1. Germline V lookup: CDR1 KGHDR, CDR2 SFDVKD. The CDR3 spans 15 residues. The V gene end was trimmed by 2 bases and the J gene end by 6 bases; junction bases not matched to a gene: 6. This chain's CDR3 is CATSDYRDRLDTQYF. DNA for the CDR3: TGTGCCACCAGTGATTACCGGGACAGGCTGGATACGCAGTATTTT.

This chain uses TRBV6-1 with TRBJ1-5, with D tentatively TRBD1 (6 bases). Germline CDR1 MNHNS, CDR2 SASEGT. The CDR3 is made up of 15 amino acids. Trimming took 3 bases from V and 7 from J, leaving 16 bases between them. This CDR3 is CASSDVGGRHQPQHF. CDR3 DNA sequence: TGTGCCAGCAGTGACGTGGGGGGGCGACACCAGCCCCAGCATTTT.

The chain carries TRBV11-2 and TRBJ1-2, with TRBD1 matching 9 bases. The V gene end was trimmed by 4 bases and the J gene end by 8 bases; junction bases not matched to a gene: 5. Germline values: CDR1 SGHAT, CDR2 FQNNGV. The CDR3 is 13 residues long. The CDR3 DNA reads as TGTGCCAGCAGCTCCGACAGGGGGGGCGGCTACACCTTC. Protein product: CASSSDRGGGYTF.

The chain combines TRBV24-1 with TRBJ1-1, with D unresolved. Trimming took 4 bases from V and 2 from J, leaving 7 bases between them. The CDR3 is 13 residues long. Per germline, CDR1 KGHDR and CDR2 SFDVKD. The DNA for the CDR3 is TGTGCCACCAGTGAAAACAGTAACACTGAAGCTTTCTTT. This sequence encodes CATSENSNTEAFF.

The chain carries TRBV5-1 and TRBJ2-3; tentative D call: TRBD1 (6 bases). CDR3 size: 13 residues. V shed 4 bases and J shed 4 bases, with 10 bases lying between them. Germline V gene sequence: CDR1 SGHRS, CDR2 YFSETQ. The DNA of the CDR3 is TGCGCCAGCAGCCTACAGGGTCCAGATACGCAGTATTTT. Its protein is CASSLQGPDTQYF.

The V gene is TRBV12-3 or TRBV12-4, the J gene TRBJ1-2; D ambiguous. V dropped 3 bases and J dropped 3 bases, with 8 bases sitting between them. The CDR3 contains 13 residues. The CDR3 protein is CASSFGEHYGYTF. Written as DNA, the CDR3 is TGTGCCAGCAGTTTCGGGGAACACTATGGCTACACCTTC.